These 26 T cell receptor beta chains were sequenced from one sample in a study of CD8+ T cells in alopecia areata. RNA extraction and reverse transcription yielded cDNA as sequencing template. The data were produced by immunoSEQ multiplex PCR, yet TCRdb's version contains in-frame clones alone and is incomplete. The repertoire holds about 19,000 clones, with less than 70% as singletons. Peripheral blood, together with lesional scalp punch biopsies, was collected from alopecia areata patients. Material: skin, obtained at week 0. The source of these receptors is a human donor with alopecia areata.

The chain employs TRBV28 and TRBJ2-7, with 7 bases identical to TRBD1. This CDR3 is 17 amino acids long. Germline CDR1 MDHEN, CDR2 SYDVKM. After removal of 6 bases from V and 4 bases from J, the junction contained 18 bases not matched to a gene. The CDR3 region has the DNA TGTGCCAGCAGAGCGCAACAGGGGAACCCTTTACTTTACGAGCAGTACTTC. As protein: CASRAQQGNPLLYEQYF.

The V and J genes are TRBV7-2 and TRBJ2-7; a possible D gene is TRBD1 (8 bases). Germline V gives CDR1 SGHTA, CDR2 FQGNSA. The CDR3 spans 15 residues. The germline V and J ends were trimmed by 2 bases and 3 bases, with 14 bases remaining between them. CDR3 nucleotide sequence: TGTGCCAGCAGCTTACAGACAGGGGAGGGCTACGAGCAGTACTTC. Translated, it gives CASSLQTGEGYEQYF.

In its sample, this clone was seen a few times. The V gene is TRBV2, the J gene TRBJ1-1; no clear D. In germline, CDR1 is SNHLY, CDR2 FYNNEI. The V gene lost 8 bases and the J gene lost 3 bases, with 10 bases spanning the gap. The CDR3 has 12 residues. CDR3 in DNA: TGTGCCAGCGGTAGAGAGGACACTGAAGCTTTCTTT. It yields the protein CASGREDTEAFF.

The chain joins TRBV9 to TRBJ2-5; a possible D gene is TRBD2 (6 bases). The V end lost 3 bases, the J end lost 1 base, and 16 bases lay between the germline ends. The germline gives CDR1 SGDLS, CDR2 YYNGEE. This CDR3 is built from 16 residues. CDR3 region: CASSATTSHIQETQYF. As DNA, the CDR3 is TGTGCCAGCAGCGCGACCACTAGCCACATCCAAGAGACCCAGTACTTC.

This sequence joins TRBV25-1 and TRBJ2-5, with a possible D match to TRBD2 (5 bases). V was pared by 4 bases and J by 5 bases, with 8 bases between. The CDR3 is 12 amino acids. From germline, CDR1 is MGHDK and CDR2 SYGVNS. CDR3 sequence: CASSGERETQYF. The CDR3 nucleotides are TGTGCCAGCAGTGGAGAGCGGGAGACCCAGTACTTC. Full variable domain (outside the CDR3, taken from reference TRBV25-1 and TRBJ2-5): EADIYQTPRYLVIGTGKKITLECSQTMGHDKMYWYQQDPGMELHLIHYSYGVNSTEKGDLSSESTVSRIRTEHFPLTLESARPSHTSQYLCASSGERETQYFGPGTRLLVL.

The chain links TRBV29-1 to TRBJ2-5; 7 bases map to TRBD1. Germline V gene lookup returns CDR1 SQVTM and CDR2 ANQGSEA. The V and J ends lost 4 bases and 0 bases, in that order; junction bases with no gene match: 8. CDR3 length equals 15 residues. This chain's CDR3 is CSVGKGALYQETQYF. The CDR3 DNA reads TGCAGCGTTGGAAAGGGGGCCTTGTACCAAGAGACCCAGTACTTC.

This sequence joins TRBV7-2 and TRBJ2-3; D unclear. The germline V gene encodes CDR1 SGHTA and CDR2 FQGNSA. There are 13 residues in the CDR3. Trimming removed 2 bases from V and 5 bases from J, with 8 bases in between. CDR3: CASSLIVLDTQYF. CDR3 in DNA: TGTGCCAGCAGCTTAATAGTTCTAGATACGCAGTATTTT.

This clone was seen once. This chain links TRBV9 with TRBJ2-2; D ambiguous. The CDR3 is 14 amino acids. Per germline, CDR1 SGDLS and CDR2 YYNGEE. Trimming removed 4 bases from V and 4 bases from J, with 11 bases in between. The CDR3 DNA follows: TGTGCCAGCAGCTCCGGACCCATCACCGGGGAGCTGTTTTTT. Protein sequence: CASSSGPITGELFF.

The chain carries TRBV7-2 and TRBJ1-2, with 11 bases fitting TRBD1. Germline CDR1 reads SGHTA; CDR2 reads FQGNSA. The CDR3 runs to 14 residues. The trim removed 1 base at V and 7 bases at J, leaving 2 bases unmatched. This CDR3 is CASSLVGTGGGYTF. CDR3 in DNA: TGTGCCAGCAGCTTAGTGGGGACAGGGGGTGGCTACACCTTC.

The gene calls are TRBV4-1 and TRBJ1-2; a weak D match, TRBD1 (5 bases). CDR1 and CDR2 from the germline V gene are MGHRA and YSYEKL. The CDR3 contains 14 residues. V was trimmed by 0 bases and J by 7 bases, leaving 12 bases between them. The CDR3 here is CASSQDGGLGGYTF. As DNA, the CDR3 is TGCGCCAGCAGCCAAGACGGGGGATTGGGTGGCTACACCTTC.

This clone appeared a few times. J is TRBJ2-3 and V is TRBV10-3; 7 nucleotides line up with TRBD2. The germline V gene has CDR1 ENHRY and CDR2 SYGVKD. With V trimmed by 5 bases and J by 2 bases, 10 bases remained unmatched. This CDR3 comprises 16 residues. CDR3 residues: CAISPGLHRFTDTQYF. CDR3 nucleotides: TGTGCCATCAGTCCGGGACTACACCGATTCACAGATACGCAGTATTTT.

The DNA of the CDR3 is TGTGCCAGTAGTTCCCCCGGAGTCGGCTACACCTTC. Amino acid sequence: CASSSPGVGYTF. This sequence joins TRBV19 and TRBJ1-2; no clear D. Trimming stripped 5 bases from V and 8 bases from J, with 12 bases between. This CDR3 comprises 12 residues. Germline CDR1 is LNHDA and CDR2 is SQIVND (reference sequence).

This clone was found once. The chain links TRBV5-1 to TRBJ2-5; 7 bases are a match to TRBD1. The V gene's germline CDR1 is SGHRS and CDR2 YFSETQ. With V trimmed by 8 bases and J by 4 bases, 8 bases remained unmatched. CDR3 length equals 13 residues. The CDR3 coding sequence is TGCGCCAGTTCGACAGGGTCGACAGAGACCCAGTACTTC. Encoded protein: CASSTGSTETQYF.

The chain employs TRBV18 and TRBJ2-7; 7 bases are a match to TRBD2. The CDR3 runs to 13 residues. J gave up 6 bases and V 3 bases, and 5 bases lay outside the gene matches. The germline V gene has CDR1 KGHSH and CDR2 LQKENI. This CDR3 is CASSPGGNGEQYF. The CDR3 nucleotides are TGTGCCAGCTCACCGGGGGGGAACGGCGAGCAGTACTTC.

The chain links TRBV27 to TRBJ2-1, with D hard to call. This CDR3 is 14 amino acids long. V lost 5 bases, J lost 10 bases, and 18 bases lay in between. Germline CDR1 is MNHEY and CDR2 is SMNVEV (reference sequence). The CDR3 loop reads CASSPSLQRIEQFF. Here the CDR3 DNA reads TGTGCCAGCAGTCCTAGTCTGCAGCGTATCGAGCAGTTCTTC.

The chain recombines TRBV6-1 with TRBJ1-5; D gene uncertain. CDR1 is MNHNS and CDR2 is SASEGT in the germline V gene. The CDR3 covers 14 residues. The ends were cut back, 2 bases at V and 8 bases at J, with 13 bases in the middle. DNA of the CDR3: TGTGCCAGCAGTGAACTGGCAGTTAAGGAGCCCCAGCATTTT. This gives the protein CASSELAVKEPQHF.

V usage is TRBV7-2 and J usage is TRBJ1-1; D is perhaps TRBD1 (5 bases). This CDR3 is built from 15 residues. Germline V lookup: CDR1 SGHTA, CDR2 FQGNSA. V lost 0 bases and J 0 bases, leaving 8 bases between the germline ends. CDR3: CASSLATGLNTEAFF. Written as DNA, the CDR3 is TGTGCCAGCAGCTTAGCCACAGGTTTGAACACTGAAGCTTTCTTT.

This chain links TRBV5-6 with TRBJ1-2; no firm D call. The germline V gene has CDR1 SGHDT and CDR2 YYEEEE. V was clipped by 3 bases and J by 7 bases, with 19 bases between them. The CDR3 has 15 residues. The CDR3: CASSSLTAFDRGYTF. The CDR3 nucleotides are TGTGCCAGCAGCTCCCTCACGGCTTTTGATCGTGGCTACACCTTC.

V gene TRBV11-2 combines with J gene TRBJ1-6; D is ambiguous. This CDR3 is built from 17 residues. V lost 1 base and J 1 base, leaving 11 bases between the germline ends. From germline, CDR1 is SGHAT and CDR2 FQNNGV. The CDR3 nucleotides read TGTGCCAGCAGCTTAGTTTGGTCCCGGTCCTATAATTCACCCCTCCACTTT. Its protein product is CASSLVWSRSYNSPLHF.

The chain is built from TRBV18 and TRBJ2-6, with D uncertain. The V gene's germline CDR1 is KGHSH and CDR2 LQKENI. The CDR3 length is 17 residues. Trimming took off 2 bases at V and 0 bases at J, with 11 bases between the two ends. The CDR3 nucleotides read TGTGCCAGCTCACCAGGGTATCAAAGCTCTGGGGCCAACGTCCTGACTTTC. Protein: CASSPGYQSSGANVLTF.

This rearrangement joins TRBV9 to TRBJ1-1; 7 bases are shared with TRBD1. CDR3 length equals 15 residues. V gave up 4 bases and J gave up 3 bases; unmatched junction bases: 9. Germline CDR1 SGDLS, CDR2 YYNGEE. In DNA form, the CDR3 reads TGTGCCAGCAGCCCACGACAGGGAATGGACACTGAAGCTTTCTTT. This translates into CASSPRQGMDTEAFF.

The V call is TRBV10-3, the J call TRBJ2-7; either TRBD1 or TRBD2 may fit D (6 bases each). From germline, CDR1 is ENHRY and CDR2 SYGVKD. The CDR3 totals 16 residues. The V end was cut by 0 bases, the J end by 4 bases, with 16 bases between. CDR3 sequence reads: CAISESSHGGGYEQYF. CDR3 sequence (DNA): TGTGCCATCAGTGAGTCCTCCCACGGGGGCGGATACGAGCAGTACTTC.

V usage is TRBV5-4 and J usage is TRBJ2-5, with TRBD1 matching 10 bases. The ends lost 5 bases at V and 1 base at J; junction bases unmatched: 8. In germline, CDR1 is SGHNT, CDR2 YYREEE (reference sequence). The CDR3 is 16 residues long. The CDR3 DNA reads as TGTGCCAGCAGGGGCGGGACAGGGGACCTCCAAGAGACCCAGTACTTC. This codes for CASRGGTGDLQETQYF.

The V and J genes are TRBV6-6 and TRBJ2-3; TRBD2 matches 8 bases. The CDR3 contains 15 residues. Germline lookup yields CDR1 MNHNY and CDR2 SVGAGI (reference sequence). J was trimmed by 5 bases and V by 8 bases; bases with no gene match: 12. The DNA of the CDR3 is TGTGCCAGCTCTCCTCGGGGACTAGTCGTAGATACGCAGTATTTT. The encoded protein is CASSPRGLVVDTQYF.

The chain links TRBV7-9 to TRBJ2-7; 14 bases map to TRBD2. CDR3 size: 16 residues. Per germline, CDR1 SEHNR and CDR2 FQNEAQ (reference sequence). V was clipped by 5 bases and J by 7 bases; unmatched bases: 10. DNA of the CDR3: TGTGCCAGCAGCCCCGCTTCGGGACTAGCGGGGGAGGAGCAGTACTTC. This sequence encodes CASSPASGLAGEEQYF.

The chain is built from TRBV27 and TRBJ2-7; 9 bases agree with TRBD1. The V gene's germline CDR1 is MNHEY and CDR2 SMNVEV (reference sequence). V shed 6 bases and J 4 bases; nucleotides not matched to a gene: 10. The CDR3 is 15 amino acids. The CDR3, as DNA: TGTGCCAGCAGGCCTCTTCCGGGACAGGGTTACGAGCAGTACTTC. As protein: CASRPLPGQGYEQYF.